These 30 T cell receptor beta chains were all obtained from the same sample, sequenced in a study of cytomegalovirus exposure and HLA in healthy donors. It was with 60 Vbeta and 13 Jbeta primers that the PCR ran. TCRdb's copy holds only in-frame clones and misses some; the assay was immunoSEQ multiplex PCR. The sample carries 82,000 or so clones, about a tenth recorded once. Sequencing input: PBMCs. These receptors came from a man aged 55 to 70 in good health and CMV-seropositive.

The V call is TRBV28, the J call TRBJ2-2; weak D call: TRBD2 (6 bases). Trimming took off 4 bases at V and 2 bases at J, with 8 bases between the two ends. The CDR3 is 14 residues long. Germline values: CDR1 MDHEN, CDR2 SYDVKM. Here the CDR3 reads CASSSEGNTGELFF. The DNA for the CDR3 is TGTGCCAGCAGTTCGGAGGGAAACACCGGGGAGCTGTTTTTT.

The table lists this clone with a few counts. This chain joins TRBV10-3 and TRBJ1-4; TRBD1 matches at 8 bases. This CDR3 contains 13 residues. Germline V lookup: CDR1 ENHRY, CDR2 SYGVKD. V was clipped by 10 bases and J by 7 bases; unmatched bases: 8. CDR3 DNA sequence: TGTGCCAGCGGGACAGGTGGAACTGAAAAACTGTTTTTT. Protein product: CASGTGGTEKLFF.

The chain has TRBV7-9 and TRBJ1-3; D is unresolved. The germline CDR1 and CDR2 sequences are SEHNR and FQNEAQ (reference sequence). The CDR3 covers 16 residues. V gave up 3 bases and J gave up 3 bases, with 15 bases separating them. CDR3 protein: CASSFLLSGFGNTIYF. The CDR3 DNA follows: TGTGCCAGCAGCTTCCTCCTATCCGGTTTTGGAAACACCATATATTTT.

This clone has more than one count but fewer than ten. J is TRBJ2-1 and V is TRBV19; TRBD1 aligns across 11 bases. CDR1 is LNHDA and CDR2 is SQIVND in the germline V gene (reference sequence). The CDR3 is 20 amino acids. The V and J ends lost 5 bases and 2 bases, in that order; junction bases with no gene match: 17. The CDR3 spells CASSSGTGGATSGPYNEQFF. The CDR3 DNA follows: TGTGCCAGTAGTTCCGGGACAGGGGGTGCCACTAGCGGGCCCTACAATGAGCAGTTCTTC.

This clone was detected a few times. This sequence joins TRBV14 and TRBJ1-2; the D gene is possibly TRBD1 (5 bases). The germline V gene has CDR1 SGHDN and CDR2 FVKESK. V lost 1 base and J lost 5, with 8 bases in between. CDR3 size: 13 residues. The CDR3 DNA is TGTGCCAGCAGCCAAGGACAGTCTTATGGCTACACCTTC. Protein sequence: CASSQGQSYGYTF. Supplemented by reference TRBV14 and TRBJ1-2, the full variable domain reads EAGVTQFPSHSVIEKGQTVTLRCDPISGHDNLYWYRRVMGKEIKFLLHFVKESKQDESGMPNNRFLAERTGGTYSTLKVQPAELEDSGVYFCASSQGQSYGYTFGSGTRLTVV.

This sequence joins TRBV28 and TRBJ2-3; possibly TRBD2 for D (6 bases). V lost 8 bases and J 1 base, leaving 16 bases between the germline ends. CDR3 size: 15 residues. Germline V lookup: CDR1 MDHEN, CDR2 SYDVKM. CDR3 amino acids: CASPPGGRGTDTQYF. The CDR3 DNA reads as TGTGCCAGCCCCCCCGGGGGAAGGGGCACAGATACGCAGTATTTT. Full variable domain (remainder filled in from reference TRBV28 and TRBJ2-3): DVKVTQSSRYLVKRTGEKVFLECVQDMDHENMFWYRQDPGLGLRLIYFSYDVKMKEKGDIPEGYSVSREKKERFSLILESASTNQTSMYLCASPPGGRGTDTQYFGPGTRLTVL.

The V call is TRBV19, the J call TRBJ2-1; 14 bases agree with TRBD2. The CDR3 consists of 16 residues. Losses at the gene ends were 4 bases for V and 12 bases for J; bases not matched to a gene: 11. Per the germline V gene, CDR1 is LNHDA and CDR2 is SQIVND (reference sequence). This CDR3 is CASSTVAGTSGRWQFF. CDR3 bases: TGTGCCAGTAGTACCGTTGCCGGGACTAGCGGGAGATGGCAGTTCTTC. Variable domain in full (rest from reference TRBV19 and TRBJ2-1): DGGITQSPKYLFRKEGQNVTLSCEQNLNHDAMYWYRQDPGQGLRLIYYSQIVNDFQKGDIAEGYSVSREKKESFPLTVTSAQKNPTAFYLCASSTVAGTSGRWQFFGPGTRLTVL.

There are a few counts of this clone. The CDR3 loop reads CASSIDGRGFYEQYF. CDR3 nucleotides: TGTGCCAGTAGTATAGATGGGCGGGGGTTCTACGAGCAGTACTTC. V gene TRBV19 combines with J gene TRBJ2-7; 7 positions agree with TRBD2. Germline V gene lookup returns CDR1 LNHDA and CDR2 SQIVND (reference sequence). Germline trimming cut 0 bases from V and 3 bases from J; bases unmatched to any gene: 5. The length of the CDR3 is 15 residues.

The chain uses TRBV6-6 and TRBJ1-1; 7 nucleotides agree with TRBD1. The CDR3 length is 14 residues. V trimming: 6 bases; J trimming: 3 bases; junction bases outside the gene matches: 7. Germline V lookup: CDR1 MNHNY, CDR2 SVGAGI (reference sequence). This CDR3 is CASRTTGEHTEAFF. Here the CDR3 DNA reads TGTGCCAGCAGGACAACAGGGGAACACACTGAAGCTTTCTTT.

There are a few counts of this clone. As DNA, the CDR3 is TGTGCCAGCACGAGGGAAAGCCTCAACACTGAAGCTTTCTTT. It codes for CASTRESLNTEAFF. This sequence joins TRBV2 and TRBJ1-1, with D unresolved. Trimming pared 7 bases from V and 2 bases from J, leaving 14 bases between. Germline V lookup: CDR1 SNHLY, CDR2 FYNNEI. CDR3 length: 14 residues.

This clone was detected a few times. The genes are TRBV5-4 and TRBJ2-1, with TRBD2 identical over 9 bases. Germline V gene lookup returns CDR1 SGHNT and CDR2 YYREEE (reference sequence). The CDR3 spans 14 residues. The trim removed 4 bases at V and 5 bases at J, leaving 4 bases unmatched. The CDR3 spells CASSARLADNEQFF. The DNA of the CDR3 is TGTGCCAGCAGCGCTAGACTAGCGGACAATGAGCAGTTCTTC.

The chain combines TRBV11-3 with TRBJ2-7; unclear D gene. The CDR3 spans 13 residues. The V end lost 4 bases, the J end lost 7 bases, and 14 bases lay between the germline ends. Germline values: CDR1 SGHNT, CDR2 YENEEA. In DNA, the CDR3 is TGTGCCAGCAGCTCCCGACTTAGTGGGGAGCAGTACTTC. Translation gives CASSSRLSGEQYF.

This clone occurred a few times. This chain joins TRBV6-6 and TRBJ2-3; possible D gene TRBD2, 5 bases. Per the germline V gene, CDR1 is MNHNY and CDR2 is SVGAGI (reference sequence). Trimming shortened V by 7 bases and J by 6 bases, and 17 bases separated the two germline ends. The CDR3 has 14 residues. The CDR3 region is CASTAPGVRDTQYF. The CDR3 DNA reads as TGTGCCAGCACCGCGCCCGGGGTACGGGATACGCAGTATTTT.

The sample holds many counts of this clone. V usage is TRBV5-5 and J usage is TRBJ2-7, with D tentatively TRBD1 (5 bases). Germline V gene lookup returns CDR1 SGHKS and CDR2 YYEKEE (reference sequence). This CDR3 region has 15 residues. The V end lost 0 bases, the J end lost 2 bases, and 12 bases lay between the germline ends. The DNA for the CDR3 is TGTGCCAGCAGCTTGGCCCCTGCAGGGACCTACGAGCAGTACTTC. Translating it yields CASSLAPAGTYEQYF. Looking up the rest from reference TRBV5-5 and TRBJ2-7 gives the full variable domain: DAGVTQSPTHLIKTRGQQVTLRCSPISGHKSVSWYQQVLGQGPQFIFQYYEKEERGRGNFPDRFSARQFPNYSSELNVNALLLGDSALYLCASSLAPAGTYEQYFGPGTRLTVT.

The gene calls are TRBV9 and TRBJ2-5; 7 bases are shared with TRBD2. Germline V gene data show CDR1 as SGDLS and CDR2 as YYNGEE. V was clipped by 2 bases and J by 2 bases; unmatched bases: 3. There are 14 residues in the CDR3. The CDR3 protein is CASSVSAGQETQYF. The CDR3 DNA sequence: TGTGCCAGCAGCGTTTCAGCGGGACAAGAGACCCAGTACTTC.

This chain joins TRBV30 and TRBJ2-7; the match to TRBD1 covers 7 bases. The ends lost 0 bases at V and 5 bases at J; junction bases unmatched: 4. The CDR3 is made up of 13 amino acids. Germline CDR1 GTSNPN, CDR2 SVGIG (reference sequence). CDR3 region: CAWSVKGANEQYV. The CDR3 DNA reads TGTGCCTGGAGTGTAAAGGGGGCTAACGAGCAGTACGTC.

This clone was detected only a few times. The chain links TRBV27 to TRBJ2-3; D is uncertain. The V gene's germline CDR1 is MNHEY and CDR2 SMNVEV (reference sequence). CDR3 length: 13 residues. The germline V and J ends were trimmed by 4 bases and 2 bases, with 7 bases remaining between them. The CDR3 reads CASSYIDTDTQYF. In DNA form, the CDR3 reads TGTGCCAGCAGTTATATAGACACAGATACGCAGTATTTT.

Of note for this clone: A read error may produce the germline difference seen at one junction end. V usage is TRBV27 and J usage is TRBJ2-1, with 7 bases lining up with TRBD1. From germline, CDR1 is MNHEY and CDR2 SMNVEV (reference sequence). This CDR3 region has 15 residues. CDR3 amino acids: CASSLGGGSYNKQFF. In DNA, the CDR3 is TGTGCCAGCAGCTTAGGGGGCGGCTCCTACAATAAGCAGTTCTTC.

A remark on this clone: Other DNA sequences in this sample translate to the same CDR3. The chain employs TRBV4-1 and TRBJ1-2; TRBD1 might be the D (5 bases). Germline V gives CDR1 MGHRA, CDR2 YSYEKL. This CDR3 region has 17 residues. V lost 3 bases and J 8 bases, leaving 25 bases between the germline ends. For the CDR3, the DNA is TGCGCCAGCAGCCAGGATCGTGAGACAGCCCGGGCACGGGGCTACACCTTC. Amino acids: CASSQDRETARARGYTF.

This clone was observed a few times. This chain uses TRBV2 with TRBJ1-4; D call uncertain. This CDR3 is 14 amino acids long. CDR1 SNHLY and CDR2 FYNNEI come from the germline V gene. Trimming pared 7 bases from V and 0 bases from J, leaving 9 bases between. The CDR3 DNA reads TGTGCCAGCACTCCCGAGACAACTAATGAAAAACTGTTTTTT. The encoded protein is CASTPETTNEKLFF.

This clone was counted a few times. The chain combines TRBV18 with TRBJ2-5; the D is unclear. This CDR3 is built from 12 residues. CDR1 and CDR2 (germline): KGHSH, LQKENI. V was clipped by 0 bases and J by 4 bases, with 3 bases between them. The CDR3 reads CASSPPGETQYF. In DNA form, the CDR3 reads TGTGCCAGCTCACCACCCGGAGAGACCCAGTACTTC. Based on the CDR3 plus reference TRBV18 and TRBJ2-5, the full variable domain is NAGVMQNPRHLVRRRGQEARLRCSPMKGHSHVYWYRQLPEEGLKFMVYLQKENIIDESGMPKERFSAEFPKEGPSILRIQQVVRGDSAAYFCASSPPGETQYFGPGTRLLVL.

The chain has TRBV5-6 and TRBJ2-1, with TRBD2 matching over 9 bases. V lost 1 base, J lost 0 bases, and 5 bases stayed unmatched. Germline loops: CDR1 SGHDT, CDR2 YYEEEE. The CDR3 loop spans 17 amino acids. CDR3 amino acids: CASSLILTSGSYNEQFF. For the CDR3, the DNA is TGTGCCAGCAGCTTGATCCTGACTAGCGGCTCCTACAATGAGCAGTTCTTC.

This clone was seen a handful of times. The J gene is TRBJ2-1, the V gene TRBV19; the match to TRBD2 covers 11 bases. V shed 6 bases and J 2 bases; nucleotides not matched to a gene: 3. Germline CDR1 reads LNHDA; CDR2 reads SQIVND (reference sequence). The CDR3 length is 15 residues. DNA of the CDR3: TGTGCCAGTAGCGAACTAGCGGGAGCCTACAATGAGCAGTTCTTC. It encodes CASSELAGAYNEQFF.

This clone was seen a few times. At one end, the junction sequence differs from germline, possibly due to a read error. This chain connects TRBV7-7 to TRBJ2-7; D perhaps matches TRBD2 (6 bases). The CDR3 has 15 residues. Germline CDR1 and CDR2: SSHAT and FNYEAQ (reference sequence). In DNA form, the CDR3 reads TGTGCTAGCAGCCCCGAGGCGGGACGGATCTACGAGCAGTACTTC. This gives the protein CASSPEAGRIYEQYF.

V gene TRBV4-1 combines with J gene TRBJ1-1, with unresolved D. Looked up from germline, CDR1 is MGHRA and CDR2 is YSYEKL. The CDR3 is 14 amino acids. The V gene lost 4 bases and the J gene lost 5 bases, with 14 bases spanning the gap. The CDR3 sequence: CASSLDTPTTEAFF. The CDR3 DNA reads as TGCGCCAGCAGCCTCGACACCCCGACGACTGAAGCTTTCTTT.

The chain links TRBV9 to TRBJ1-4; TRBD1 matches 7 bases. V shed 0 bases and J 7 bases; nucleotides not matched to a gene: 6. Germline CDR1 is SGDLS and CDR2 is YYNGEE. The length of the CDR3 is 15 residues. DNA for the CDR3: TGTGCCAGCAGCGTAGAGGAGGGGGCGAGTGAAAAACTGTTTTTT. It yields the protein CASSVEEGASEKLFF.

This clone showed up just a few times. The rearrangement uses TRBV18 and TRBJ2-7; 8 bases line up with TRBD1. The CDR3 runs 14 residues. CDR1 KGHSH and CDR2 LQKENI come from the germline V gene. J lost 3 bases, V lost 6 bases, and 7 bases had no gene match. CDR3 region: CASSGQGEGYEQYF. The CDR3 nucleotides are TGTGCCAGCTCCGGACAGGGTGAGGGCTACGAGCAGTACTTC.

The V and J genes are TRBV28 and TRBJ1-5; TRBD1 matches 11 bases. From germline, CDR1 is MDHEN and CDR2 SYDVKM. The V and J ends lost 6 bases and 6 bases, in that order; junction bases with no gene match: 7. There are 15 residues in the CDR3. The CDR3 nucleotides are TGTGCCAGCAGCCGGTGGACAGGGGGCAGTCAGCCCCAGCATTTT. This encodes CASSRWTGGSQPQHF.

This clone was counted a few times. This chain connects TRBV5-4 to TRBJ1-1, with 7 bases fitting TRBD1. With 0 bases clipped from V and 1 base from J, the junction kept 0 bases outside the gene matches. The CDR3 contains 14 residues. Germline V gene data show CDR1 as SGHNT and CDR2 as YYREEE (reference sequence). The CDR3: CASSLGDRNTEAFF. CDR3 nucleotides: TGTGCCAGCAGCTTGGGGGACAGGAACACTGAAGCTTTCTTT. The whole variable domain, remainder taken from reference TRBV5-4 and TRBJ1-1, is ETGVTQSPTHLIKTRGQQVTLRCSSQSGHNTVSWYQQALGQGPQFIFQYYREEENGRGNFPPRFSGLQFPNYSSELNVNALELDDSALYLCASSLGDRNTEAFFGQGTRLTVV.

The table lists this clone with a few counts. The CDR3 coding sequence is TGTGCCAGCAGTGTATTATCTAACTATGGCTACACCTTC. Residues: CASSVLSNYGYTF. The genes are TRBV6-6 and TRBJ1-2; no clear D. Trimming removed 5 bases at V and 0 bases at J, with 7 bases between. The germline V gene encodes CDR1 MNHNY and CDR2 SVGAGI (reference sequence). The CDR3 is 13 amino acids.